The subject of this entry is one T cell receptor (beta chain). What it binds is unknown. The data stem from a study of cytomegalovirus exposure and HLA in healthy donors. The PCR employed 60 Vbeta primers together with 13 Jbeta primers. Assay used: immunoSEQ multiplex PCR; TCRdb lists only in-frame clones, some missing. The data show some 160,000 clones, roughly 72% seen once. Study-level points and caveats: One cluster of highly shared sequence variants probably arose as a sequencing artifact. Earlier analysis found most TCR beta V segments productive about 90% or about 30% of the time.

Germline loops: CDR1 SQVTM, CDR2 ANQGSEA. Trimming removed 6 bases from V and 6 bases from J; junction bases left unmatched: 4. This CDR3 comprises 12 residues. This clonotype was sampled from a man in his forties in good health and CMV-seronegative. The chain employs TRBV29-1 and TRBJ2-1; 8 positions agree with TRBD1. The sample was PBMCs. The CDR3 nucleotides are TGCAGCGTCGGGACAGGACCCAATGAGCAGTTCTTC. Translated, it gives CSVGTGPNEQFF.